Following are 18 T cell receptor beta chains from one sample sequenced in a study of shared clonotypes between healthy human individuals. Data came from immunoSEQ multiplex PCR; TCRdb stores just in-frame clones and leaves some out. The table includes 800,000 to 1,200,000 clones, 78% detected once. The sample was memory CD4+ T cells from PBMCs. As for subset: CD45RA-negative fraction. These TCRs come from a young man in good health. Some clones in this sample may be carry-over from other donors' samples.

The rearrangement joins TRBV15 to TRBJ1-4; no reliable D call. CDR3 length: 15 amino acids. The V end lost 1 base, the J end lost 8 bases, and 14 bases lay between the germline ends. The V gene's germline CDR1 is LNHNV and CDR2 YYDKDF (reference sequence). As DNA, the CDR3 is TGTGCCACCAGCAGAGTCACGACCCTGGGAGAAAAACTGTTTTTT. Translation: CATSRVTTLGEKLFF.

This chain links TRBV27 with TRBJ2-7, with 7 bases lining up with TRBD1. Per germline, CDR1 MNHEY and CDR2 SMNVEV (reference sequence). The V and J ends lost 6 bases and 6 bases, in that order; junction bases with no gene match: 11. This CDR3 spans 14 amino acids. The CDR3 loop reads CASRVGTVGREQYF. The CDR3 DNA sequence: TGTGCCAGCAGAGTGGGGACAGTGGGGCGCGAGCAGTACTTC.

The chain employs TRBV9 and TRBJ2-1; D gene ambiguous. The CDR3 loop spans 15 amino acids. Trimming took 0 bases from V and 5 from J, leaving 12 bases between them. Germline V gene lookup returns CDR1 SGDLS and CDR2 YYNGEE. CDR3 sequence (DNA): TGTGCCAGCAGCGTAGGGTACAGTAGGGACAATGAGCAGTTCTTC. It translates to CASSVGYSRDNEQFF.

V usage is TRBV11-2 and J usage is TRBJ2-2; 8 positions agree with TRBD2. This CDR3 has 16 residues. Per the germline V gene, CDR1 is SGHAT and CDR2 is FQNNGV. V gave up 5 bases and J gave up 1 base; unmatched junction bases: 6. CDR3 loop: CASSLRLALNTGELFF. Written as DNA, the CDR3 is TGTGCCAGCAGCCTGCGACTAGCGCTGAACACCGGGGAGCTGTTTTTT. Looking up the rest from reference TRBV11-2 and TRBJ2-2 gives the full variable domain: EAGVAQSPRYKIIEKRQSVAFWCNPISGHATLYWYQQILGQGPKLLIQFQNNGVVDDSQLPKDRFSAERLKGVDSTLKIQPAKLEDSAVYLCASSLRLALNTGELFFGEGSRLTVL.

The rearrangement links TRBV2 to TRBJ2-7; 9 positions match TRBD2. This CDR3 region has 14 residues. Germline trimming cut 7 bases from V and 3 bases from J; bases unmatched to any gene: 7. The V gene's germline CDR1 is SNHLY and CDR2 FYNNEI. CDR3 amino acids: CASTGGRGNYEQYF. The CDR3 nucleotides are TGTGCCAGCACCGGCGGGAGGGGGAACTACGAGCAGTACTTC.

The V call is TRBV5-1, the J call TRBJ2-1; D may correspond to TRBD1 or TRBD2 (5 bases each). CDR3 length equals 13 residues. Trimming removed 3 bases at V and 8 bases at J, with 12 bases between. Germline CDR1 reads SGHRS; CDR2 reads YFSETQ. The CDR3: CASSSTQGDEQFF. The CDR3, as DNA: TGCGCCAGCAGCTCGACTCAGGGAGATGAGCAGTTCTTC.

On this clone: Since a far larger clone is one base different, this is likely a read error. The genes are TRBV7-2 and TRBJ2-5, with a possible D match to TRBD2 (6 bases). The CDR3 sequence is 15 residues long. Germline V gene lookup returns CDR1 SGHTA and CDR2 FQGNSA. V lost 5 bases and J lost 5, with 18 bases in between. In nucleotides, the CDR3 is TGTGCCAGCAGCCGGGGGACTTTTGAAGCGGAGACCCAGTACTTC. Translation: CASSRGTFEAETQYF.

The rearrangement joins TRBV28 to TRBJ2-7, with 7 bases fitting TRBD1. This CDR3 is 15 amino acids long. The germline CDR1 and CDR2 sequences are MDHEN and SYDVKM. J gave up 1 base and V 7 bases, and 10 bases lay outside the gene matches. The CDR3 region has the DNA TGTGCCAGCATCCCGGACAGGTCAAGGTCCTACGAGCAGTACTTC. It specifies CASIPDRSRSYEQYF.

This clone was recorded only once. V gene TRBV28 combines with J gene TRBJ1-3; no reliable D call. CDR3 length equals 13 residues. The V and J ends lost 8 bases and 0 bases respectively, with 8 bases between them. Germline V gene data show CDR1 as MDHEN and CDR2 as SYDVKM. The CDR3 loop reads CASVPDSGNTIYF. In DNA form, the CDR3 reads TGTGCCAGCGTGCCGGACTCTGGAAACACCATATATTTT.

This clone was found many times. The V and J genes are TRBV2 and TRBJ1-2, with D unresolved. This CDR3 region has 12 residues. CDR1 and CDR2 from the germline V gene are SNHLY and FYNNEI. The V gene lost 10 bases and the J gene lost 6 bases, with 15 bases spanning the gap. Written as DNA, the CDR3 is TGTGCCACCTCTCCTGGCGTTGATGGCTACACCTTC. It translates to CATSPGVDGYTF.

The chain uses TRBV5-1 and TRBJ2-5; possibly TRBD2 for D (6 bases). V dropped 4 bases and J dropped 2 bases, with 18 bases sitting between them. The CDR3 is 16 amino acids. Germline CDR1 is SGHRS and CDR2 is YFSETQ. The CDR3 region is CASSRSGRSGQETQYF. The CDR3 nucleotides read TGCGCCAGCAGCCGCTCGGGGAGGTCGGGACAAGAGACCCAGTACTTC.

For this clone: The sample holds other DNA sequences that translate to the same CDR3. The rearrangement joins TRBV5-1 to TRBJ2-7; 7 bases match TRBD2. CDR1 is SGHRS, CDR2 YFSETQ, per germline. The trim removed 5 bases at V and 5 bases at J, leaving 7 bases unmatched. The CDR3 loop spans 13 amino acids. CDR3 region: CASSFTGGDEQYF. As DNA, the CDR3 is TGCGCCAGCAGTTTTACTGGGGGGGACGAGCAGTACTTC.

V usage is TRBV5-8 and J usage is TRBJ2-7; D gene ambiguous. The V gene's germline CDR1 is SGHTS and CDR2 YDEGEE. Trimming left V 0 bases short and J 3 bases short, with 13 bases between. The CDR3 sequence is 15 residues long. CDR3 sequence: CASSLGRQGYYEQYF. CDR3 nucleotide sequence: TGTGCCAGCAGCTTGGGTCGGCAAGGATACTACGAGCAGTACTTC.

This chain uses TRBV5-1 with TRBJ1-5, with D possibly TRBD1 on 6 matching bases. Trimming took off 4 bases at V and 6 bases at J, with 17 bases between the two ends. The germline V gene has CDR1 SGHRS and CDR2 YFSETQ. The length of the CDR3 is 15 residues. The CDR3 bases are TGCGCCAGCAGCCTGACAGGCCAGCAGGTTCAGCCCCAGCATTTT. It codes for CASSLTGQQVQPQHF.

Only one count was recorded for this clone. V and J are TRBV6-1 and TRBJ1-3, with TRBD1 matching over 11 bases. CDR3 length equals 15 residues. The germline V gene encodes CDR1 MNHNS and CDR2 SASEGT. V lost 5 bases and J lost 4; bases outside the gene matches: 4. CDR3 residues: CASSWDRGFGNTIYF. The CDR3 DNA reads as TGTGCCAGCAGTTGGGACAGGGGGTTCGGAAACACCATATATTTT.

The chain has TRBV19 and TRBJ1-5; D is unclear. The germline V gene encodes CDR1 LNHDA and CDR2 SQIVND (reference sequence). V dropped 3 bases and J dropped 5 bases, with 17 bases sitting between them. This CDR3 is built from 16 residues. CDR3 coding DNA: TGTGCCAGTAGTATCGGGAGGGCAGGACCTGATCAGCCCCAGCATTTT. It specifies CASSIGRAGPDQPQHF.

This clone has only a few counts. Distinct nucleotide sequences in the sample also encode this CDR3. The chain carries TRBV28 and TRBJ1-1; D ambiguous. CDR3 length equals 13 residues. The germline CDR1 and CDR2 sequences are MDHEN and SYDVKM. Deletions cut 3 bases from V and 1 base from J, with 6 bases between. The CDR3: CASSFSRNTEAFF. In DNA, the CDR3 is TGTGCCAGCAGTTTTTCCAGGAACACTGAAGCTTTCTTT. Full variable domain (outside the CDR3, taken from reference TRBV28 and TRBJ1-1): DVKVTQSSRYLVKRTGEKVFLECVQDMDHENMFWYRQDPGLGLRLIYFSYDVKMKEKGDIPEGYSVSREKKERFSLILESASTNQTSMYLCASSFSRNTEAFFGQGTRLTVV.

The rearrangement uses TRBV11-2 and TRBJ2-7; a possible D gene is TRBD1 (5 bases). The CDR3 runs 13 residues. V was cut by 5 bases and J by 5 bases, with 13 bases left in between. CDR1 SGHAT and CDR2 FQNNGV come from the germline V gene. The CDR3 nucleotides read TGTGCCAGCAGCCGGGCAGGGATCCACGAGCAGTACTTC. This translates into CASSRAGIHEQYF.